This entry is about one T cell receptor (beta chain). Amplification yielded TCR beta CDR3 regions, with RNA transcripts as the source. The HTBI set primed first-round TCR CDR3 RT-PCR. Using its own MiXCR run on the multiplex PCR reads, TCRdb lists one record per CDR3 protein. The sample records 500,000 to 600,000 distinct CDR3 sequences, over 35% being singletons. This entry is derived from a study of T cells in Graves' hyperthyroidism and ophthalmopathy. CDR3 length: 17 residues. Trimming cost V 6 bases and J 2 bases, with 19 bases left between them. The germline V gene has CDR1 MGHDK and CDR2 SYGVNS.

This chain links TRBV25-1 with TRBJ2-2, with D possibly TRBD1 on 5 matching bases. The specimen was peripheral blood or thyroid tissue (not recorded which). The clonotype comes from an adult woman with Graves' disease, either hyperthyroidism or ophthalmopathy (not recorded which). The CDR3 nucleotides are TGTGCCAGCAGACTAACCAAAGGGGCATTAAACACCGGGGAGCTGTTTTTT. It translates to CASRLTKGALNTGELFF.